This is a list of T cell receptor beta chains from one sample in a study of blood T cell repertoires in COVID-19. Profiled with immunoSEQ multiplex PCR; TCRdb holds only in-frame clones, not every one. Among 35,000 to 40,000 clones listed, approximately 86% were seen once. Sample: peripheral blood. The receptors here all came from a man between 45 and 60 years old with active COVID-19. Each CDR3 is given with its conserved first and last residue. D genes are given only for firm matches. Clone sizes are given selectively: once, few, many, or a class where the clone is expanded.

TRBV7-9	once	TRBJ1-5	-	CASSFSGQPQHF	TGTGCCAGCAGCTTCTCGGGACAGCCCCAGCATTTT
TRBV27	-	TRBJ2-6	-	CANSGSGANVLTF	TGTGCCAACTCAGGGTCTGGGGCCAACGTCCTGACTTTC
TRBV12-3/TRBV12-4	-	TRBJ1-1	-	CASSLGSTEAFF	TGTGCCAGCAGTTTGGGGAGTACTGAAGCTTTCTTT
TRBV6-5	-	TRBJ1-2	TRBD1	CASTTTGGNGYTF	TGTGCCAGCACCACGACAGGGGGAAATGGCTACACCTTC
TRBV5-1	-	TRBJ1-1	TRBD1	CASSLEQGAAEAFF	TGCGCCAGCAGCTTGGAACAGGGGGCGGCTGAAGCTTTCTTT
TRBV27	-	TRBJ2-5	TRBD2	CASSPRLAGADRTQYF	TGTGCCAGCAGTCCGAGACTAGCGGGGGCCGATAGGACCCAGTACTTC
TRBV5-1	-	TRBJ2-3	TRBD2	CASSLVVSGGDTQYF	TGCGCCAGCAGCTTGGTGGTTAGCGGGGGAGATACGCAGTATTTT
TRBV5-1	-	TRBJ1-1	-	CASSPPGGNTEAFF	TGCGCCAGCAGCCCCCCGGGGGGGAACACTGAAGCTTTCTTT
TRBV2	few	TRBJ2-1	-	CASSIGDEQFF	TGTGCCAGCAGTATAGGGGATGAGCAGTTCTTC
TRBV28	-	TRBJ2-7	TRBD1	CASSLIQGLSYEQYF	TGTGCCAGCAGTTTGATACAGGGGCTCTCCTACGAGCAGTACTTC
TRBV10-3	-	TRBJ2-3	TRBD2	CAISVAGGTDTQYF	TGTGCCATCAGTGTTGCGGGGGGCACAGATACGCAGTATTTT
TRBV18	-	TRBJ1-4	-	CASSPPVTVATNEKLFF	TGTGCCAGCTCACCACCGGTTACTGTTGCAACTAATGAAAAACTGTTTTTT
TRBV5-1	-	TRBJ1-2	TRBD1	CASSPGQGEGYTF	TGCGCCAGCAGCCCGGGACAGGGTGAAGGCTACACCTTC
TRBV7-9	-	TRBJ1-4	-	CASSLRAPNEKLFF	TGTGCCAGCAGCTTGAGGGCTCCTAATGAAAAACTGTTTTTT
TRBV4-3	-	TRBJ2-1	-	CASSQDLGGGAYNEQFF	TGCGCCAGCAGCCAAGATCTTGGGGGGGGCGCCTACAATGAGCAGTTCTTC
TRBV6-7	-	TRBJ1-6	-	CASSSFFPTEDNSPLHF	TGTGCCAGCAGTTCCTTCTTCCCCACAGAAGATAATTCACCCCTCCACTTT
TRBV15	-	TRBJ1-2	-	CATLAGYGSYGYTF	TGTGCCACTCTGGCAGGGTACGGTAGCTATGGCTACACCTTC
TRBV5-6	-	TRBJ2-5	-	CASSWDGFSSYETQYF	TGTGCCAGCAGCTGGGATGGGTTCTCTAGCTACGAGACCCAGTACTTC
TRBV10-3	-	TRBJ1-1	-	CAIRQNTEAFF	TGTGCCATCAGACAGAACACTGAAGCTTTCTTT
TRBV7-9	-	TRBJ2-1	TRBD1	CASSPPGQIYNEQFF	TGTGCCAGCAGCCCACCGGGACAGATATACAATGAGCAGTTCTTC
TRBV14	-	TRBJ1-1	-	CASSRQTNTEAFF	TGTGCCAGCAGTAGACAGACGAACACTGAAGCTTTCTTT
TRBV4-1	-	TRBJ2-3	TRBD2	CASSSGGLADTQYF	TGCGCCAGCAGCTCGGGGGGGCTGGCAGATACGCAGTATTTT
TRBV4-1	-	TRBJ2-1	TRBD1	CASSQPPGQGNSYNEQFF	TGCGCCAGCAGCCAACCCCCCGGACAGGGGAATTCATACAATGAGCAGTTCTTC
TRBV19	-	TRBJ1-5	TRBD1	CASRPGQGSQPQHF	TGTGCCAGTAGACCGGGACAGGGGTCTCAGCCCCAGCATTTT
TRBV18	once	TRBJ2-1	-	CASSPNQGSYNEQFF	TGTGCCAGCTCACCAAATCAGGGGAGCTACAATGAGCAGTTCTTC
TRBV6-5	-	TRBJ1-6	-	CASSYPSTGRSSPLHF	TGTGCCAGCAGTTACCCTTCGACAGGAAGGAGTTCGCCCCTCCACTTT
TRBV9	once	TRBJ2-1	-	CASSVRAGNNEQFF	TGTGCCAGCAGCGTAAGGGCGGGGAACAATGAGCAGTTCTTC
TRBV6-5	-	TRBJ2-2	-	CASGGANTGELFF	TGTGCCAGCGGAGGGGCGAACACCGGGGAGCTGTTTTTT
TRBV18	-	TRBJ1-1	-	CASPPPGHRSTEAFF	TGTGCCAGCCCACCCCCTGGTCACAGGAGCACTGAAGCTTTCTTT
TRBV5-1	-	TRBJ2-3	-	CASSDNSGTDTQYF	TGCGCCAGCAGTGATAATAGCGGCACAGATACGCAGTATTTT
TRBV27	-	TRBJ1-1	TRBD1	CASSPGTGGTEAFF	TGTGCCAGCTCCCCCGGGACAGGGGGGACTGAAGCTTTCTTT
TRBV10-1	-	TRBJ2-7	TRBD1	CASSEGQGRTYEQYF	TGCGCCAGCAGTGAGGGACAGGGTAGAACCTACGAGCAGTACTTC
TRBV7-9	-	TRBJ1-5	-	CASSRGEAGNQPQHF	TGTGCCAGCAGCCGCGGGGAGGCGGGCAATCAGCCCCAGCATTTT
TRBV18	once	TRBJ2-7	-	CASSPPAGNYEQYF	TGTGCCAGCTCACCACCGGCGGGGAACTACGAGCAGTACTTC
TRBV11-3	-	TRBJ2-1	TRBD2	CASSPGIGSGGAEEQFF	TGTGCCAGCAGCCCCGGGATTGGGAGCGGGGGGGCGGAGGAGCAGTTCTTC
TRBV7-6	few	TRBJ1-3	-	CASSPQSSGNTIYF	TGTGCCAGCAGCCCACAGAGCTCTGGAAACACCATATATTTT
TRBV28	-	TRBJ1-5	TRBD1	CASSLVQGNQPQHF	TGTGCCAGCAGTTTAGTACAGGGGAATCAGCCCCAGCATTTT
TRBV19	-	TRBJ2-3	-	CASRGGATDTQYF	TGTGCCAGTAGGGGGGGGGCCACAGATACGCAGTATTTT
TRBV5-6	-	TRBJ1-4	-	CASSWGANEKLFF	TGTGCCAGCAGCTGGGGGGCTAATGAAAAACTGTTTTTT
TRBV7-2	-	TRBJ2-5	TRBD1	CASSSPWTGEQETQYF	TGTGCCAGCAGCTCTCCCTGGACAGGGGAACAAGAGACCCAGTACTTC
TRBV11-3	-	TRBJ2-7	TRBD1	CASSRDRGGQYF	TGTGCCAGCAGCCGGGACAGGGGAGGGCAGTACTTC